The 22 T cell receptor beta chains reported below all come from one sample, sequenced in a study of T cells in women clearing cervical HPV infection. The assay was immunoSEQ multiplex PCR, and TCRdb's table has in-frame clones only and misses some. This sample's table has over 45,000 clones. The specimen sequenced was blood buffy coat. These receptors came from a woman aged 18 to 69 with a cervical HPV16 infection that either progressed to CIN3+ or cleared (not recorded which).

Worth noting for this clone: The CDR3 end lies 3 residues beyond the end of the read and is filled in from the germline J gene. The chain links TRBV2 to TRBJ2-3; TRBD2 matches at 14 bases. CDR3 size: 17 residues. Per the germline V gene, CDR1 is SNHLY and CDR2 is FYNNEI. Germline trimming cut 4 bases from V and 5 bases from J; bases unmatched to any gene: 8. The part of the CDR3 DNA that was read is TGTGCCAGCAGTGCGACTAGCGGGAGGGCCATATTAGATACG. Encoded protein: CASSATSGRAILDT. The entire CDR3 protein is CASSATSGRAILDTQYF.

Details on this clone: The read gets to within 3 residues of the CDR3 end, and the germline J gene fills in the rest. The chain links TRBV6-2 or TRBV6-3 to TRBJ1-6, with TRBD1 identical over 8 bases. Germline V gives CDR1 MNHEY, CDR2 SVGEGT. The CDR3 length is 15 residues. V was pared by 5 bases and J by 7 bases, with 7 bases of the junction left unmatched. The CDR3 bases that were read are TGTGCCAGCAGTAGACCGGGACAGGACAATTCACCC. This encodes CASSRPGQDNSP. The whole CDR3 sequence is CASSRPGQDNSPLHF.

Remarks on this clone: The CDR3 goes on 3 residues after the read ends, and that part is filled in from the germline J gene. The chain uses TRBV5-4 and TRBJ2-3, with D perhaps TRBD1 (5 bases). The germline V and J ends were trimmed by 4 bases and 7 bases, with 16 bases remaining between them. The CDR3 length is 14 residues. The germline CDR1 and CDR2 sequences are SGHNT and YYREEE (reference sequence). The sequenced CDR3 bases are TGTGCCAGCAGCCCCCAGGACAAAGGCAATACG. The encoded protein is CASSPQDKGNT. The complete CDR3 protein is CASSPQDKGNTQYF.

Incomplete CDR3 DNA: TGTGCCACGTGGGGGGGGGATGAG. As protein: CATWGGDE. The CDR3, in full, reads CATWGGDEQFF. The V gene is TRBV2, the J gene TRBJ2-1; 7 bases fit TRBD2. Sequencing ends 3 residues short of the CDR3 end; the germline J gene provides the rest. This CDR3 comprises 11 residues. Germline V gene lookup returns CDR1 SNHLY and CDR2 FYNNEI. The V segment lost 10 bases and the J segment 8 bases; nucleotides outside the gene matches: 5.

Here the CDR3 reads CASSLRVNHRGPSSGNTIYF. Incomplete CDR3 DNA: TGTGCCAGCAGCTTAAGGGTTAACCATAGGGGCCCTAGCTCTGGAAACACC. This chain links TRBV7-3 with TRBJ1-3; TRBD1 might be the D (5 bases). The CDR3 is cut off 3 residues early in the read; its end comes from the germline J gene. With 1 base removed from V and 0 bases from J, the gap between germline ends came to 22 bases. CDR3 length: 20 residues. From germline, CDR1 is SGHTA and CDR2 FQGTGA.

For this clone: With the read ending 3 residues before the CDR3 end, the germline J gene is used to fill in that end. The rearrangement links TRBV7-3 to TRBJ2-1; TRBD2 matches at 8 bases. Germline V gene data show CDR1 as SGHTA and CDR2 as FQGTGA. This CDR3 comprises 15 residues. The V and J ends lost 2 bases and 5 bases, in that order; junction bases with no gene match: 5. Partial CDR3 DNA: TGTGCCAGCAGCTTACTCGCGGGGGGTGACAATGAG. Its translation is CASSLLAGGDNE. The complete CDR3 sequence is CASSLLAGGDNEQFF.

Concerning this clone: The CDR3 end lies 3 residues beyond the end of the read and is filled in from the germline J gene. The rearrangement joins TRBV5-1 to TRBJ2-1, with D uncertain. The V gene's germline CDR1 is SGHRS and CDR2 YFSETQ. With 3 bases removed from V and 5 bases from J, the gap between germline ends came to 12 bases. The CDR3 is 14 residues long. The CDR3 reads CASSSNNYDNEQFF. The DNA read from the CDR3 is TGCGCCAGCAGCTCGAATAACTACGACAATGAG.

With respect to this clone: The read halts 3 residues ahead of the CDR3 end, with the missing end drawn from the germline J gene. The chain uses TRBV7-3 and TRBJ1-4; the D gene is possibly TRBD1 (5 bases). V lost 3 bases, J lost 4 bases, and 9 bases lay in between. The CDR3 is 14 residues long. Germline V gives CDR1 SGHTA, CDR2 FQGTGA. CDR3 residues: CASSLGGVNEKLFF. The DNA read from the CDR3 is TGTGCCAGCAGCTTGGGGGGTGTTAATGAAAAA.

In the case of this clone: Sequencing ends 3 residues short of the CDR3 end; the germline J gene provides the rest. The chain carries TRBV5-1 and TRBJ2-5; TRBD2 aligns across 15 bases. V lost 5 bases and J lost 5; bases outside the gene matches: 7. The CDR3 runs to 16 residues. The germline CDR1 and CDR2 sequences are SGHRS and YFSETQ. CDR3 amino acids: CASSLRTSGGAETQYF. CDR3 bases read: TGCGCCAGCAGTTTAAGGACTAGCGGGGGGGCGGAGACC. Full variable domain (rest looked up from reference TRBV5-1 and TRBJ2-5): KAGVTQTPRYLIKTRGQQVTLSCSPISGHRSVSWYQQTPGQGLQFLFEYFSETQRNKGNFPGRFSGRQFSNSRSEMNVSTLELGDSALYLCASSLRTSGGAETQYFGPGTRLLVL.

A note on this clone: Read data end 3 residues before the CDR3 end; the end is taken from the germline J gene. J is TRBJ2-7 and V is TRBV7-2; D perhaps matches TRBD1 (6 bases). Trimming shortened V by 10 bases and J by 2 bases, and 18 bases separated the two germline ends. In germline, CDR1 is SGHTA, CDR2 FQGNSA. This CDR3 contains 14 residues. The CDR3 loop is CATLARDTPYEQYF. The sequenced CDR3 bases are TGTGCCACCCTCGCCCGGGACACCCCCTACGAG. The full variable domain, with the rest looked up from reference TRBV7-2 and TRBJ2-7, is GAGVSQSPSNKVTEKGKDVELRCDPISGHTALYWYRQSLGQGLEFLIYFQGNSAPDKSGLPSDRFSAERTGGSVSTLTIQRTQQEDSAVYLCATLARDTPYEQYFGPGTRLTVT.

Turning to this clone: At one of its ends the junction is not consistent with the germline gene, which may arise from a read error. The read ends 3 residues shy of where the CDR3 ends; the end is completed using the germline J gene. The V gene is TRBV7-9, the J gene TRBJ2-7; D is perhaps TRBD1 (5 bases). Germline loops: CDR1 SEHNR, CDR2 FQNEAQ (reference sequence). The CDR3 covers 13 residues. The CDR3 bases that were read are TGTTCCAGCAGCTTATCAGCAGGGCACGAG. This codes for CSSSLSAGHE. The full CDR3 reads CSSSLSAGHEQYF.

Details on this clone: Sequencing ends 3 residues short of the CDR3 end; the germline J gene provides the rest. The chain employs TRBV30 and TRBJ1-1; no clear D gene. Trimming cost V 1 base and J 7 bases, with 10 bases left between them. Germline values: CDR1 GTSNPN, CDR2 SVGIG (reference sequence). CDR3 length: 12 residues. The CDR3 bases that were read are TGTGCCTGGAGTGAAAGGACTCATGAA. As protein: CAWSERTHE. From start to end, the CDR3 is CAWSERTHEAFF.

A note on this clone: Read sequence stops 3 residues before the CDR3 end, and the germline J gene provides the missing end. The chain is built from TRBV28 and TRBJ2-5; 10 nucleotides line up with TRBD2. Unmatched junction bases numbered 6, after V lost 8 bases and J lost 0 bases. Germline values: CDR1 MDHEN, CDR2 SYDVKM. The CDR3 has 15 amino acids. The CDR3 bases that were read are TGTGCCAGCTCTAGCGGGGGCCAGTACCAAGAGACC. Amino acids: CASSSGGQYQET. The CDR3 as a whole reads CASSSGGQYQETQYF.

On this clone: From the germline J gene comes the end of the CDR3, since the read stops 3 residues before it. The chain combines TRBV29-1 with TRBJ2-5, with D possibly TRBD1 on 6 matching bases. CDR3 length: 13 amino acids. Trimming removed 2 bases from V and 6 bases from J, with 13 bases in between. Germline V gene data show CDR1 as SQVTM and CDR2 as ANQGSEA. The CDR3 reads CSVEKGQGKTQYF. CDR3 DNA (partial): TGCAGCGTTGAAAAGGGGCAGGGGAAGACC.

Details on this clone: The DNA ends 3 residues before the CDR3 does, and the rest of the CDR3 is filled in from the germline J gene. V and J are TRBV29-1 and TRBJ2-3; TRBD2 matches at 10 bases. V lost 6 bases to trimming and J lost 5 bases; unmatched junction nucleotides: 5. The CDR3 is 13 amino acids. CDR1 and CDR2 from the germline V gene are SQVTM and ANQGSEA. Here the CDR3 reads CSVGLAVGDTQYF. The CDR3 bases that were read are TGCAGCGTCGGACTAGCGGTGGGAGATACG.

Of note for this clone: The DNA ends 3 residues before the CDR3 does, and the rest of the CDR3 is filled in from the germline J gene. The chain employs TRBV20-1 and TRBJ2-1; 10 positions match TRBD2. The CDR3 covers 16 residues. Germline V gives CDR1 DFQATT, CDR2 SNEGSKA (reference sequence). The V segment lost 1 base and the J segment 4 bases; nucleotides outside the gene matches: 7. This CDR3 is CSARGAGLAEYNEQFF. Partial CDR3 DNA: TGCAGTGCTAGAGGCGCCGGACTAGCGGAATACAATGAG.

On this clone itself: The CDR3 is cut off 3 residues early in the read; its end comes from the germline J gene. The J gene is TRBJ2-1, the V gene TRBV5-1, with 8 bases identical to TRBD2. CDR1 is SGHRS and CDR2 is YFSETQ in the germline V gene. The CDR3 extends over 16 amino acids. The V segment lost 3 bases and the J segment 1 base; nucleotides outside the gene matches: 6. The DNA read from the CDR3 is TGCGCCAGCAGCTCTACTAGCGGAGCGTCCTACAATGAG. The encoded protein is CASSSTSGASYNE. The entire CDR3 protein reads CASSSTSGASYNEQFF.

Incomplete CDR3 DNA: TGTGCCAGCAATGAGGGTCGGGGGTACAATGAG. Translation: CASNEGRGYNE. The full-length CDR3 reads as CASNEGRGYNEQFF. The V and J genes are TRBV28 and TRBJ2-1; D might be TRBD2 (6 bases). The read falls 3 residues short of the CDR3 end, and the missing part is taken from the germline J gene. The ends were cut back, 7 bases at V and 4 bases at J, with 14 bases in the middle. The CDR3 runs to 14 residues. Germline CDR1 and CDR2: MDHEN and SYDVKM.

A note on this clone: From the germline J gene comes the end of the CDR3, since the read stops 3 residues before it. The chain links TRBV5-1 to TRBJ1-4, with 9 positions matching TRBD1. Per germline, CDR1 SGHRS and CDR2 YFSETQ. V lost 5 bases and J lost 4; bases outside the gene matches: 9. The CDR3 consists of 16 residues. The CDR3 reads CASRPSPGQGNEKLFF. The covered CDR3 bases are TGCGCCAGCAGGCCGAGTCCGGGACAGGGTAATGAAAAA.

In the case of this clone: The read finishes 3 residues shy of the CDR3 end, and the germline J gene is used to complete it. The chain has TRBV20-1 and TRBJ2-5, with D possibly matching TRBD2 (6 bases). Germline V CDR1 and CDR2: DFQATT, SNEGSKA (reference sequence). This CDR3 has 12 residues. Trimming left V 5 bases short and J 5 bases short, with 12 bases between. CDR3 bases read: TGCAGTGCTTCGACTAGTGGGGAGACC. It translates to CSASTSGET. The CDR3, in full, reads CSASTSGETQYF.

As to this clone: The missing CDR3 end, 3 residues past where the read stops, is filled in from the germline J gene. The chain combines TRBV29-1 with TRBJ2-1, with TRBD2 matching over 9 bases. J was trimmed by 4 bases and V by 0 bases; bases with no gene match: 1. Germline values: CDR1 SQVTM, CDR2 ANQGSEA. CDR3 length: 14 amino acids. The part of the CDR3 DNA that was read is TGCAGCGTTGAAGAGACTAGCGGATACAATGAG. It translates to CSVEETSGYNE. The CDR3 in its entirety is CSVEETSGYNEQFF.

Notes on this clone: Sequencing ends 3 residues short of the CDR3 end; the germline J gene provides the rest. The chain uses TRBV20-1 and TRBJ2-7, with D maybe TRBD2 (5 bases). Trimming removed 2 bases at V and 3 bases at J, with 17 bases between. The CDR3 is 15 amino acids. Germline V lookup: CDR1 DFQATT, CDR2 SNEGSKA (reference sequence). CDR3 amino acids: CSARMALGPYYEQYF. Incomplete CDR3 DNA: TGCAGTGCTAGAATGGCACTAGGGCCATACTACGAG.